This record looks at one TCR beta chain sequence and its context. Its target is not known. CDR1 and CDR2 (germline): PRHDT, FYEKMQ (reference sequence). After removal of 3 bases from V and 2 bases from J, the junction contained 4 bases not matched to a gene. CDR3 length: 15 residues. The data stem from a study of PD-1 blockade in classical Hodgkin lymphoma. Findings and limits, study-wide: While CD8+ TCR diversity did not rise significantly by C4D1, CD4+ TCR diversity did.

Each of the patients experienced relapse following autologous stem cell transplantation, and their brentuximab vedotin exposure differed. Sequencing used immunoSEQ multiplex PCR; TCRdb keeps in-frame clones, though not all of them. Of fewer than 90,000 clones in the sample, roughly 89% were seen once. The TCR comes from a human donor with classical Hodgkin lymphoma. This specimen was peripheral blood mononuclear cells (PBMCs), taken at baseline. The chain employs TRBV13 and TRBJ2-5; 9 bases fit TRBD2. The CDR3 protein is CASSLALAGQETQYF. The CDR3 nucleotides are TGTGCCAGCAGCTTGGCCCTAGCGGGGCAAGAGACCCAGTACTTC.